Listed below are T cell receptor beta chains from one sample, sequenced in a study of cytomegalovirus exposure and HLA in healthy donors. Measured with immunoSEQ multiplex PCR; TCRdb has only the in-frame clones, and not every one. Here the sample spans tens of thousands of clones, more than 75% being singletons. Sequencing input: PBMCs. The receptors originated from a female donor in good health and CMV-seronegative. Each CDR3 is given with its conserved first and last residue. Each record gives: clone size, D gene, J gene, V gene, CDR3 protein, CDR3 DNA. A D gene is named only where the DNA matches it firmly. The size of a clone is reported for some rows only, either as once, few or many, or as a class for expanded clones.

clone_size: NA
d_call: NA
j_call: TRBJ1-5
v_call: TRBV7-2
cdr3_aa: CASSLVGGEGGQPQHF
cdr3_nt: TGTGCCAGCAGCCTCGTCGGGGGGGAAGGTGGCCAGCCCCAGCATTTT

clone_size: NA
d_call: NA
j_call: TRBJ1-2
v_call: TRBV29-1
cdr3_aa: CSVVTGGYTF
cdr3_nt: TGCAGCGTAGTCACAGGGGGCTACACCTTC

clone_size: few
d_call: NA
j_call: TRBJ1-1
v_call: TRBV5-1
cdr3_aa: CASSLTGDTEAFF
cdr3_nt: TGCGCCAGCAGCTTAACGGGGGACACTGAAGCTTTCTTT

clone_size: NA
d_call: NA
j_call: TRBJ1-2
v_call: TRBV10-3
cdr3_aa: CAIKEGVSGGYTF
cdr3_nt: TGTGCCATCAAGGAAGGGGTGTCGGGTGGCTACACCTTC

clone_size: NA
d_call: NA
j_call: TRBJ2-3
v_call: TRBV10-3
cdr3_aa: CAISSGGRSTDTQYF
cdr3_nt: TGTGCCATCAGCTCCGGGGGGCGTAGCACAGATACGCAGTATTTT

clone_size: few
d_call: NA
j_call: TRBJ1-2
v_call: TRBV29-1
cdr3_aa: CSVVGDYGYTF
cdr3_nt: TGCAGCGTTGTGGGAGACTATGGCTACACCTTC

clone_size: NA
d_call: NA
j_call: TRBJ1-2
v_call: TRBV29-1
cdr3_aa: CSVDVGGRTQTRVGGYTF
cdr3_nt: TGCAGCGTTGATGTAGGGGGTCGGACACAAACCCGGGTCGGTGGCTACACCTTC

clone_size: few
d_call: TRBD1
j_call: TRBJ1-2
v_call: TRBV15
cdr3_aa: CATSREKGAYYGYTF
cdr3_nt: TGTGCCACCAGCAGAGAAAAGGGGGCATACTATGGCTACACCTTC

clone_size: NA
d_call: TRBD1
j_call: TRBJ1-2
v_call: TRBV27
cdr3_aa: CASRPLDRGHYYGYTF
cdr3_nt: TGTGCCAGCCGCCCCTTAGACAGGGGGCATTACTATGGCTACACCTTC

clone_size: NA
d_call: NA
j_call: TRBJ1-2
v_call: TRBV7-2
cdr3_aa: CASSFRNYGYTF
cdr3_nt: TGTGCCAGCAGCTTCCGTAACTATGGCTACACCTTC

clone_size: few
d_call: TRBD1
j_call: TRBJ2-7
v_call: TRBV27
cdr3_aa: CASSWDRGPYEQYF
cdr3_nt: TGTGCCAGCAGTTGGGACAGGGGCCCGTACGAGCAGTACTTC

clone_size: NA
d_call: TRBD1
j_call: TRBJ1-1
v_call: TRBV7-6
cdr3_aa: CASSLDGQGDTEAFF
cdr3_nt: TGTGCCAGCAGCTTAGACGGACAGGGAGATACTGAAGCTTTCTTT

clone_size: NA
d_call: TRBD1
j_call: TRBJ1-4
v_call: TRBV10-2
cdr3_aa: CASSEGTGGPGEKLFF
cdr3_nt: TGCGCCAGCAGTGAGGGGACAGGAGGCCCCGGCGAAAAACTGTTTTTT

clone_size: NA
d_call: TRBD1
j_call: TRBJ2-7
v_call: TRBV7-9
cdr3_aa: CASSPKDRDRGYEQYF
cdr3_nt: TGTGCCAGCAGCCCTAAAGACCGGGACAGGGGTTACGAGCAGTACTTC

clone_size: once
d_call: NA
j_call: TRBJ1-1
v_call: TRBV7-3
cdr3_aa: CASSLGPREEAFF
cdr3_nt: TGTGCCAGCAGCTTAGGTCCCCGGGAGGAAGCTTTCTTT

clone_size: NA
d_call: NA
j_call: TRBJ1-3
v_call: TRBV19
cdr3_aa: CASSTGSSENTIYF
cdr3_nt: TGTGCCAGTAGTACAGGGTCATCCGAAAACACCATATATTTT

clone_size: NA
d_call: TRBD2
j_call: TRBJ2-2
v_call: TRBV11-1
cdr3_aa: CASSLARGGAGGELFF
cdr3_nt: TGTGCCAGCAGCTTAGCCCGCGGGGGGGCCGGCGGGGAGCTGTTTTTT

clone_size: NA
d_call: NA
j_call: TRBJ1-1
v_call: TRBV7-9
cdr3_aa: CSSSFRPTPGNTEAFF
cdr3_nt: TGTTCCAGCAGCTTCCGTCCAACGCCGGGAAACACTGAAGCTTTCTTT

clone_size: NA
d_call: TRBD1
j_call: TRBJ2-5
v_call: TRBV15
cdr3_aa: CATSTRTGEETQYF
cdr3_nt: TGTGCCACCAGCACCAGGACAGGGGAAGAGACCCAGTACTTC

clone_size: NA
d_call: TRBD1
j_call: TRBJ2-3
v_call: TRBV6-4
cdr3_aa: CASSPGTGGDTQYF
cdr3_nt: TGTGCCAGCAGCCCCGGGACAGGAGGGGATACGCAGTATTTT

clone_size: NA
d_call: NA
j_call: TRBJ1-6
v_call: TRBV13
cdr3_aa: CASSFLRDNSPLHF
cdr3_nt: TGTGCCAGCAGCTTTCTCAGGGATAATTCACCCCTCCACTTT

clone_size: NA
d_call: NA
j_call: TRBJ2-3
v_call: TRBV19
cdr3_aa: CASSSVGVTDTQYF
cdr3_nt: TGTGCCAGTAGTTCGGTCGGGGTCACAGATACGCAGTATTTT

clone_size: few
d_call: TRBD1
j_call: TRBJ1-1
v_call: TRBV4-2
cdr3_aa: CASSHEEGQGQKEAFF
cdr3_nt: TGTGCCAGCAGCCATGAAGAGGGACAGGGCCAAAAGGAAGCTTTCTTT

clone_size: NA
d_call: TRBD1
j_call: TRBJ1-5
v_call: TRBV6-6
cdr3_aa: CASSYYDRGNQPQHF
cdr3_nt: TGTGCCAGCAGTTATTACGACAGGGGGAATCAGCCCCAGCATTTT

clone_size: NA
d_call: TRBD1
j_call: TRBJ1-1
v_call: TRBV15
cdr3_aa: CATDRDRNTEAFF
cdr3_nt: TGTGCCACTGACAGGGACCGGAACACTGAAGCTTTCTTT

clone_size: NA
d_call: TRBD1
j_call: TRBJ1-1
v_call: TRBV7-6
cdr3_aa: CASSLSLGGGIEAFF
cdr3_nt: TGTGCCAGCAGCCTCTCTCTCGGAGGGGGCATTGAAGCTTTCTTT

clone_size: NA
d_call: NA
j_call: TRBJ2-6
v_call: TRBV19
cdr3_aa: CASRSWDFGANVLTF
cdr3_nt: TGTGCCAGTAGGTCCTGGGACTTTGGGGCCAACGTCCTGACTTTC

clone_size: NA
d_call: TRBD1
j_call: TRBJ1-2
v_call: TRBV5-1
cdr3_aa: CASSEGQQYGYTF
cdr3_nt: TGCGCCAGCAGCGAGGGACAGCAATATGGCTACACCTTC

clone_size: NA
d_call: TRBD1
j_call: TRBJ1-2
v_call: TRBV2
cdr3_aa: CAGRDRGLGYTF
cdr3_nt: TGTGCCGGCCGGGACAGGGGGCTCGGCTACACCTTC

clone_size: NA
d_call: NA
j_call: TRBJ2-1
v_call: TRBV11-3
cdr3_aa: CASSLDKRGGYNEQFF
cdr3_nt: TGTGCCAGCAGCTTAGATAAAAGGGGGGGATACAATGAGCAGTTCTTC

clone_size: NA
d_call: TRBD2
j_call: TRBJ2-3
v_call: TRBV7-9
cdr3_aa: CASLPREGPLGWNTQYF
cdr3_nt: TGTGCCAGCCTCCCTAGGGAGGGACCACTGGGTTGGAATACGCAGTATTTT

clone_size: NA
d_call: NA
j_call: TRBJ2-4
v_call: TRBV4-2
cdr3_aa: CASSQGGSNIQYF
cdr3_nt: TGTGCCAGCAGCCAGGGGGGTAGCAACATTCAGTACTTC

clone_size: NA
d_call: NA
j_call: TRBJ2-1
v_call: TRBV7-3
cdr3_aa: CASSPRETRHNEQFF
cdr3_nt: TGTGCCAGCAGCCCTCGGGAGACTAGACACAATGAGCAGTTCTTC

clone_size: NA
d_call: NA
j_call: TRBJ1-1
v_call: TRBV7-9
cdr3_aa: CASSLVADTEAFF
cdr3_nt: TGTGCCAGCAGCTTAGTAGCGGACACTGAAGCTTTCTTT

clone_size: NA
d_call: NA
j_call: TRBJ2-3
v_call: TRBV27
cdr3_aa: CASRGGRITDTQYF
cdr3_nt: TGTGCCAGCAGAGGAGGGAGAATCACAGATACGCAGTATTTT

clone_size: NA
d_call: TRBD2
j_call: TRBJ2-1
v_call: TRBV7-3
cdr3_aa: CASSLTGVGRGGRNEQFF
cdr3_nt: TGTGCCAGCAGCTTAACGGGCGTGGGGCGGGGGGGCCGAAATGAGCAGTTCTTC

clone_size: NA
d_call: TRBD1
j_call: TRBJ1-1
v_call: TRBV11-2
cdr3_aa: CASSLDLPNRGGGNTEAFF
cdr3_nt: TGTGCCAGCAGCTTGGATCTGCCTAACAGGGGTGGAGGGAACACTGAAGCTTTCTTT

clone_size: NA
d_call: NA
j_call: TRBJ1-2
v_call: TRBV19
cdr3_aa: CASGQNANYGYTF
cdr3_nt: TGTGCCAGTGGACAGAACGCTAACTATGGCTACACCTTC

clone_size: NA
d_call: TRBD1
j_call: TRBJ1-5
v_call: TRBV27
cdr3_aa: CASSRQGRHQPQHF
cdr3_nt: TGTGCCAGCAGCCGACAGGGGAGGCATCAGCCCCAGCATTTT

clone_size: NA
d_call: TRBD2
j_call: TRBJ2-3
v_call: TRBV6-5
cdr3_aa: CASSRDYLTDTQYF
cdr3_nt: TGTGCCAGCAGCCGGGACTACCTCACAGATACGCAGTATTTT